This T cell receptor beta chain was sequenced for a study of T cells in Graves' hyperthyroidism and ophthalmopathy. About the study: The initial diagnosis was the point when peripheral blood was collected, ahead of any treatment.

Patients aged 18 to 65 had newly diagnosed hyperthyroidism lasting under 2 months. The CDR3 consists of 13 residues. The V and J ends lost 9 bases and 0 bases respectively, with 12 bases between them. CDR1 is LNHDA and CDR2 is SQIVND in the germline V gene (reference sequence). This clonotype was detected a few times. Amplification of TCR beta CDR3 regions was performed using RNA transcripts as template. The HTBI primer set was used in a first-round RT-PCR of the TCR CDR3. TCRdb re-called the multiplex PCR reads through MiXCR, storing one row per CDR3 protein. The sample holds roughly 380,000 distinct CDR3 sequences, approximately 14% seen once.

The origin of this receptor is a woman in her fifties or sixties with Graves' hyperthyroidism. The sample comprised blood. This chain uses TRBV19 with TRBJ2-7, with D perhaps TRBD1 (5 bases). The CDR3 sequence: CASLGRNSYEQYF. DNA for the CDR3: TGTGCCAGCCTGGGGCGGAACTCCTACGAGCAGTACTTC.